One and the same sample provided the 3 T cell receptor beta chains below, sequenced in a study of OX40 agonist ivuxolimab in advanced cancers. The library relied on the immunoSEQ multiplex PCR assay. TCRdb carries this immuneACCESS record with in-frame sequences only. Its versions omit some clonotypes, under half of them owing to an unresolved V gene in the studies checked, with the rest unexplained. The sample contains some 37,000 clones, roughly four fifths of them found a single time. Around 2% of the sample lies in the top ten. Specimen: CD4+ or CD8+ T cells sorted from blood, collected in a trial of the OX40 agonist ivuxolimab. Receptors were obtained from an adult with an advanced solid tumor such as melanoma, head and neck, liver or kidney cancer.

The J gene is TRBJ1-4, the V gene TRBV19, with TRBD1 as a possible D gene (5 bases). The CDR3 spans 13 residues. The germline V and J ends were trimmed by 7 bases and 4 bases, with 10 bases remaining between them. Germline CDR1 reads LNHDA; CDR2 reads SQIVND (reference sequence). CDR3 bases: TGTGCCAGTACACCGGGGGTTAATGAAAAACTGTTTTTT. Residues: CASTPGVNEKLFF.

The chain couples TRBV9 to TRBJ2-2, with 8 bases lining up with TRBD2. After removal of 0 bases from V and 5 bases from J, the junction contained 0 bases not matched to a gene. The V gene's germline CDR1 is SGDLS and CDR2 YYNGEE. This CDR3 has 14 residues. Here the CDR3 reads CASSVGLATGELFF. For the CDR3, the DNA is TGTGCCAGCAGCGTAGGACTAGCGACCGGGGAGCTGTTTTTT. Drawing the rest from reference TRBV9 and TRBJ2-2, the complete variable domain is DSGVTQTPKHLITATGQRVTLRCSPRSGDLSVYWYQQSLDQGLQFLIQYYNGEERAKGNILERFSAQQFPDLHSELNLSSLELGDSALYFCASSVGLATGELFFGEGSRLTVL.

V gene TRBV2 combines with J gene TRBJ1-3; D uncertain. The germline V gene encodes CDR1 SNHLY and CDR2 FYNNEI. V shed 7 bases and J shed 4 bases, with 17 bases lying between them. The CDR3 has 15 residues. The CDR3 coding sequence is TGTGCCAGCACCACGGGAGGTACTGGAGGAAACACCATATATTTT. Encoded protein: CASTTGGTGGNTIYF. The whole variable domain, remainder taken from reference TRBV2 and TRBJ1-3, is EPEVTQTPSHQVTQMGQEVILRCVPISNHLYFYWYRQILGQKVEFLVSFYNNEISEKSEIFDDQFSVERPDGSNFTLKIRSTKLEDSAMYFCASTTGGTGGNTIYFGEGSWLTVV.